This T cell receptor beta chain was captured by sequencing in a study of regulatory T cells in long-lasting Graves disease. Library construction for TCR beta used iRepertoire HTBI primers and Arm-PCR of CDR3 regions. TCRdb re-called the multiplex PCR reads through MiXCR, storing one row per CDR3 protein. Of over 650,000 distinct CDR3 sequences listed, about 30% are singletons. The CDR3 has 14 residues. Germline loops: CDR1 SGHKS, CDR2 YYEKEE (reference sequence). The V end lost 3 bases, the J end lost 8 bases, and 14 bases lay between the germline ends. As to time point: persistent/refractory GD, antithyroid drugs over 5 years with positive TRAb. After RNA was extracted from PBMCs, the TCR library was made from it. The collection involved drawing approximately 9 milliliters of peripheral blood into EDTA tubes.

Here the sequenced sample was peripheral blood mononuclear cells (PBMCs), taken when the disease was refractory, from a patient treated with antithyroid drugs. This chain uses TRBV5-5 with TRBJ1-4; maybe TRBD1 (6 bases). The receptor was derived from a female donor with Graves disease. The CDR3 here is CASSSDRWNEKLFF. CDR3 coding DNA: TGTGCCAGCAGCTCAGACAGGTGGAACGAAAAACTGTTTTTT.